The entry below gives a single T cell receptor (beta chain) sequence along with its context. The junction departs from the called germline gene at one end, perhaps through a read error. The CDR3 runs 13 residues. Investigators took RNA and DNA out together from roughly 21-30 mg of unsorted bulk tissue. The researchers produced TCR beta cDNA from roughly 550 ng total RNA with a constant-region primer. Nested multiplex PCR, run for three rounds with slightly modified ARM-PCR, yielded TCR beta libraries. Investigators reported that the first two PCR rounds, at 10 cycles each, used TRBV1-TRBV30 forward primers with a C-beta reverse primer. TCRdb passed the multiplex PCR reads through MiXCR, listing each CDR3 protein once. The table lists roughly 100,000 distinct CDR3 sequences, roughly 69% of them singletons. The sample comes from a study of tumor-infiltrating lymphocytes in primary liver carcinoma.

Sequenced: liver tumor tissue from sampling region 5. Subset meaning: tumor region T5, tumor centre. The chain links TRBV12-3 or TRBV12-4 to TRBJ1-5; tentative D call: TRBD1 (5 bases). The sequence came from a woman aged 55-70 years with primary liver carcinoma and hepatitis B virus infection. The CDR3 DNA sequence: TGTGCCAGCAGCTTTGACAGCAATCAGCCCCAGGATTTT. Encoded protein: CASSFDSNQPQDF.